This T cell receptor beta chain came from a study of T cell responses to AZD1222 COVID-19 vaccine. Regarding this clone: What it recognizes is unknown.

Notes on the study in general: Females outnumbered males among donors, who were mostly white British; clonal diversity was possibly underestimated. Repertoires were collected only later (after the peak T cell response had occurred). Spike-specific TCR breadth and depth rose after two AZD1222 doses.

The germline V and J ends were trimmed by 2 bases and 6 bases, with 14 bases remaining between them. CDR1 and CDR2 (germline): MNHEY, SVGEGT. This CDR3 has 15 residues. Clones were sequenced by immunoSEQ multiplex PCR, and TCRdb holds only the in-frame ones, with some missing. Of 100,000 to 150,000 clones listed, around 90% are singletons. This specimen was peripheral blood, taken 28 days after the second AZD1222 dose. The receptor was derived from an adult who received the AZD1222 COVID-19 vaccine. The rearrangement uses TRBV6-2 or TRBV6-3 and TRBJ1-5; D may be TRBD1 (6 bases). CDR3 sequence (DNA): TGTGCCAGCAGTTACGGCCGGGACAATAGTCAGCCCCAGCATTTT. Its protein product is CASSYGRDNSQPQHF.